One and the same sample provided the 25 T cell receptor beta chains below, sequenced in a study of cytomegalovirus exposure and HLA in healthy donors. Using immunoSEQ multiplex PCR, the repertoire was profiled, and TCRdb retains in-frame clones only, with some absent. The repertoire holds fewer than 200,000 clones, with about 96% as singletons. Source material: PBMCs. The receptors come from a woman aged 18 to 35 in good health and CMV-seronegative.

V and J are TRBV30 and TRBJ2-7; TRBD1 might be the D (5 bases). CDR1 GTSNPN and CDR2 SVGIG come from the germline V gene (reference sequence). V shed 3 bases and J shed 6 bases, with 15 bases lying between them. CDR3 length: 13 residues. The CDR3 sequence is CAWSRELYGEQYF. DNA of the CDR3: TGTGCCTGGAGCAGGGAACTATACGGCGAGCAGTACTTC.

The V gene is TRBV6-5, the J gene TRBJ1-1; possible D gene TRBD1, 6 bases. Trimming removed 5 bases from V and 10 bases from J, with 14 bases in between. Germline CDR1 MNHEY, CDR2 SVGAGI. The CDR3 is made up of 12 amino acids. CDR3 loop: CASSPRGAAAFF. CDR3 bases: TGTGCCAGCAGTCCCCGGGGGGCAGCAGCTTTCTTT.

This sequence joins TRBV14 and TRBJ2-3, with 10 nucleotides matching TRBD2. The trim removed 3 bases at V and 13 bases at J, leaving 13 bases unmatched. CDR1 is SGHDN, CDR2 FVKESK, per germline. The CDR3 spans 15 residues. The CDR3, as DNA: TGTGCCAGCAGCCACCATCAATGGGTAGCGGGGGGAAAGTATTTT. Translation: CASSHHQWVAGGKYF.

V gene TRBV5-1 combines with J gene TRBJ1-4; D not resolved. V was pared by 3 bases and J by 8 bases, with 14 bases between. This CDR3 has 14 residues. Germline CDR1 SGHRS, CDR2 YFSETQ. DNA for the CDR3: TGCGCCAGCAGCTCCCAAGGGTCGGGGGAAAAACTGTTTTTT. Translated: CASSSQGSGEKLFF. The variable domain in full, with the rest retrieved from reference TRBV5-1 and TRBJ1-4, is KAGVTQTPRYLIKTRGQQVTLSCSPISGHRSVSWYQQTPGQGLQFLFEYFSETQRNKGNFPGRFSGRQFSNSRSEMNVSTLELGDSALYLCASSSQGSGEKLFFGSGTQLSVL.

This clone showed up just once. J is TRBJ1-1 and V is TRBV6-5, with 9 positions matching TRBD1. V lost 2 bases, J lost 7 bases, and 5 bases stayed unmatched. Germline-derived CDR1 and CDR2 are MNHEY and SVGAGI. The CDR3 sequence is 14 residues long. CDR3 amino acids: CASSYIGTGNEAFF. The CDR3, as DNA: TGTGCCAGCAGTTACATCGGGACAGGGAATGAAGCTTTCTTT.

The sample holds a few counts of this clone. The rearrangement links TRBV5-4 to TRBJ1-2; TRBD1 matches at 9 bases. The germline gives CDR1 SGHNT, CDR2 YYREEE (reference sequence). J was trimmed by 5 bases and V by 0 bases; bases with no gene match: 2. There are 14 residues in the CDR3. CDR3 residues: CASSLGQGVYGYTF. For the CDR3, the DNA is TGTGCCAGCAGCTTGGGACAGGGGGTTTATGGCTACACCTTC. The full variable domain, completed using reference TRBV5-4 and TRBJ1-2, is ETGVTQSPTHLIKTRGQQVTLRCSSQSGHNTVSWYQQALGQGPQFIFQYYREEENGRGNFPPRFSGLQFPNYSSELNVNALELDDSALYLCASSLGQGVYGYTFGSGTRLTVV.

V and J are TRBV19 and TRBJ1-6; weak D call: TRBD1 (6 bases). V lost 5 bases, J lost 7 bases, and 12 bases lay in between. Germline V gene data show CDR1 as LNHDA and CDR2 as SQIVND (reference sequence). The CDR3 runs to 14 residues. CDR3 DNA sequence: TGTGCCAGTAGTCACTTGGGGGCCAATTCACCCCTCCACTTT. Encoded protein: CASSHLGANSPLHF.

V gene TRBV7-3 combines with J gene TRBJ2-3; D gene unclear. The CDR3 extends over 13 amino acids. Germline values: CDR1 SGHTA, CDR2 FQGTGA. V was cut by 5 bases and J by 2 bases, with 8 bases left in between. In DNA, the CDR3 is TGTGCCAGCAGCCCCCTCCCCACAGATACGCAGTATTTT. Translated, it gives CASSPLPTDTQYF.

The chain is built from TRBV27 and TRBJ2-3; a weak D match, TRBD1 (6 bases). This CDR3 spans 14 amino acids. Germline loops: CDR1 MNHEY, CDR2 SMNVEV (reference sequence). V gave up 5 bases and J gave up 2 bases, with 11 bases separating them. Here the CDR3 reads CASSQGYYTDTQYF. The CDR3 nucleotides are TGTGCCAGCAGTCAGGGGTACTACACAGATACGCAGTATTTT.

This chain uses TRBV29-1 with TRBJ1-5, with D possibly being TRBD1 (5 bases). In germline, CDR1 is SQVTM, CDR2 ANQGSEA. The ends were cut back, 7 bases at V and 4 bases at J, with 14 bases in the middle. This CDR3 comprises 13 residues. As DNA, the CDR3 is TGCAGCGCCCAGTCAGGGTGGAATCAGCCCCAGCATTTT. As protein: CSAQSGWNQPQHF.

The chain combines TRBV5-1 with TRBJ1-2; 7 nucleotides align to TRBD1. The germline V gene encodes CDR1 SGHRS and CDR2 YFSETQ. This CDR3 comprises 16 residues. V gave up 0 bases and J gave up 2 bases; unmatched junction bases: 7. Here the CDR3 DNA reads TGCGCCAGCAGCTTGGCCGTCACAGGGGTAAACTATGGCTACACCTTC. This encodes CASSLAVTGVNYGYTF. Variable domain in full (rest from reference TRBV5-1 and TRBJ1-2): KAGVTQTPRYLIKTRGQQVTLSCSPISGHRSVSWYQQTPGQGLQFLFEYFSETQRNKGNFPGRFSGRQFSNSRSEMNVSTLELGDSALYLCASSLAVTGVNYGYTFGSGTRLTVV.

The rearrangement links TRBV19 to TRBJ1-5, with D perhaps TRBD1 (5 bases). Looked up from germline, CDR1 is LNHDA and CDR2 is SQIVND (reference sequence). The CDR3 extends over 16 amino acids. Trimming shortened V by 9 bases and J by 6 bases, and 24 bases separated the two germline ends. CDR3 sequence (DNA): TGTGCCAGCACAGATGAGGCTTTGGGGCTGGGTCAGCCCCAGCATTTT. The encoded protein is CASTDEALGLGQPQHF.

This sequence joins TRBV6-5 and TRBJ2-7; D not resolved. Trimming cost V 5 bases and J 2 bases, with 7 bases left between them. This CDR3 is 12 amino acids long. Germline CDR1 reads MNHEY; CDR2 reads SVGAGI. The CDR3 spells CASSKTPYEQYF. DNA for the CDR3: TGTGCCAGCAGTAAGACACCCTACGAGCAGTACTTC.

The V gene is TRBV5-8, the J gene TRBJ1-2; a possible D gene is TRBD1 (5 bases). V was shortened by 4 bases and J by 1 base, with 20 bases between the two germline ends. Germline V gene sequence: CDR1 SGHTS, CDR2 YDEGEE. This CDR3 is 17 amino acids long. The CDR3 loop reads CASSERAPPGVNYGYTF. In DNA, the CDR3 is TGTGCCAGCAGCGAAAGGGCCCCTCCGGGGGTTAACTATGGCTACACCTTC.

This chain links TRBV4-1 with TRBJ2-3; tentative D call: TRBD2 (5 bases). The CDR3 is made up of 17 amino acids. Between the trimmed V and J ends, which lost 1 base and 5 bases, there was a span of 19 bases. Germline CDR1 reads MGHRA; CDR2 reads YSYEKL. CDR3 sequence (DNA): TGCGCCAGCAGCCAAGGGTTGAGGGAAACTAGAGGAGATACGCAGTATTTT. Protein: CASSQGLRETRGDTQYF.

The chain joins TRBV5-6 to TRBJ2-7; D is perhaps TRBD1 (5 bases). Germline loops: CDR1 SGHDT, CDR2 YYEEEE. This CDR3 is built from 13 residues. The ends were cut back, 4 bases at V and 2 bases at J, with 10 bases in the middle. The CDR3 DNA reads TGTGCCAGCAGCCCAGACAGAACCTACGAGCAGTACTTC. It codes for CASSPDRTYEQYF. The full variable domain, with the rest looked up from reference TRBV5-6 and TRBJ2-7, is DAGVTQSPTHLIKTRGQQVTLRCSPKSGHDTVSWYQQALGQGPQFIFQYYEEEERQRGNFPDRFSGHQFPNYSSELNVNALLLGDSALYLCASSPDRTYEQYFGPGTRLTVT.

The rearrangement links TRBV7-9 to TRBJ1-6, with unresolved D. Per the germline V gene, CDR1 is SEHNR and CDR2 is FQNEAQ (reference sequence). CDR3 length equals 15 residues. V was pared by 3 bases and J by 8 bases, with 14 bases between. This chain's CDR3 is CASSFPRETHSPLHF. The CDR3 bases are TGTGCCAGCAGCTTCCCTAGGGAGACGCATTCACCCCTCCACTTT.

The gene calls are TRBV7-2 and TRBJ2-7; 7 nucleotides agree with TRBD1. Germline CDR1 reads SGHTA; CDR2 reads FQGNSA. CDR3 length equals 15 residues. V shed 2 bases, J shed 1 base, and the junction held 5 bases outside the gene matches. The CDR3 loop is CASSLLRDSSYEQYF. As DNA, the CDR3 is TGTGCCAGCAGCTTACTCCGGGACAGTTCCTACGAGCAGTACTTC.

CDR3 DNA sequence: TGTGCCAGCAGTGAAATTGGCGGGCCGCGCACTGGAAACACCATATATTTT. As protein: CASSEIGGPRTGNTIYF. The rearrangement links TRBV2 to TRBJ1-3, with D uncertain. Trimming shortened V by 2 bases and J by 2 bases, and 16 bases separated the two germline ends. CDR1 is SNHLY, CDR2 FYNNEI, per germline. The CDR3 has 17 residues. The variable domain in full, with the rest retrieved from reference TRBV2 and TRBJ1-3, is EPEVTQTPSHQVTQMGQEVILRCVPISNHLYFYWYRQILGQKVEFLVSFYNNEISEKSEIFDDQFSVERPDGSNFTLKIRSTKLEDSAMYFCASSEIGGPRTGNTIYFGEGSWLTVV.

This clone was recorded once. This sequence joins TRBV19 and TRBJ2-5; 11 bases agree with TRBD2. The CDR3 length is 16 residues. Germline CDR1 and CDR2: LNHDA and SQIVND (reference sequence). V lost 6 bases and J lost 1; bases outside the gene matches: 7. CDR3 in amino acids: CASRHLAGGGQETQYF. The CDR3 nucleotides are TGTGCCAGTAGACATCTAGCGGGGGGCGGCCAAGAGACCCAGTACTTC.

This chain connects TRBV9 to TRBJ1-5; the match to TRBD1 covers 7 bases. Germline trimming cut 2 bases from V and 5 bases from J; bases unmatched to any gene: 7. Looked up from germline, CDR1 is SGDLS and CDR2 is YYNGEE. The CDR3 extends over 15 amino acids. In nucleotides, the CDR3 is TGTGCCAGCAGCGTCGAGGGGGCAAGGGATCAGCCCCAGCATTTT. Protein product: CASSVEGARDQPQHF. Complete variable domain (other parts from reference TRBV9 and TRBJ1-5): DSGVTQTPKHLITATGQRVTLRCSPRSGDLSVYWYQQSLDQGLQFLIQYYNGEERAKGNILERFSAQQFPDLHSELNLSSLELGDSALYFCASSVEGARDQPQHFGDGTRLSIL.

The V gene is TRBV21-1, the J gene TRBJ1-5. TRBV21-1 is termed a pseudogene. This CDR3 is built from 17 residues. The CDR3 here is CASSKLDRDYSNQPQHF. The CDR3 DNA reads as TGTGCCAGCAGCAAATTAGATCGTGATTATAGCAATCAGCCCCAGCATTTT.

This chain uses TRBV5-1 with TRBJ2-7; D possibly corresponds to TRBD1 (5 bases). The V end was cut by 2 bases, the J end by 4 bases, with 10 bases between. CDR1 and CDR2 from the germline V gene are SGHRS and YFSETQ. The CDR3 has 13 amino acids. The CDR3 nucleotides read TGCGCCAGCAGCTTAGGGGCAGGTTACGAGCAGTACTTC. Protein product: CASSLGAGYEQYF.

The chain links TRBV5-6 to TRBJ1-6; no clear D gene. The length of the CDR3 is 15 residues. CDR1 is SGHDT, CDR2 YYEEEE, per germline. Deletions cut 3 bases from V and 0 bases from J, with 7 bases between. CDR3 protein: CASSSLHSYNSPLHF. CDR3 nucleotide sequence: TGTGCCAGCAGCTCGTTACACTCCTATAATTCACCCCTCCACTTT.

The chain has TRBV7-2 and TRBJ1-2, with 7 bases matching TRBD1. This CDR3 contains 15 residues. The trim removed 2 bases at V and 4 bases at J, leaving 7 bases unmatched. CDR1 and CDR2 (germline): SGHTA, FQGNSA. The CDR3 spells CASSLSTTGTYGYTF. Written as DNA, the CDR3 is TGTGCCAGCAGCTTATCGACGACAGGGACCTATGGCTACACCTTC.